These 10 T cell receptor beta chains share one sample of origin, sequenced in a study of cytomegalovirus exposure and HLA in healthy donors. Primers: 60 Vbeta forward and 13 Jbeta reverse. Clones were read by immunoSEQ multiplex PCR, and TCRdb kept only the in-frame ones, dropping some. The sample contains fewer than 120,000 clones, more than 65% of which appear only once. The sequenced sample consisted of PBMCs. These receptors all stem from a man in his thirties or forties in good health and CMV-seropositive.

The chain carries TRBV30 and TRBJ2-3, with 8 bases lining up with TRBD2. Per the germline V gene, CDR1 is GTSNPN and CDR2 is SVGIG (reference sequence). This CDR3 contains 14 residues. V dropped 0 bases and J dropped 13; count of bases not matched to a gene: 12. CDR3 sequence (DNA): TGTGCCTGGAGTGTACGGGGGGGCCCCTCGCCGAAGTATTTT. Translated: CAWSVRGGPSPKYF.

About this clone: Compared with germline, one end of the junction differs, possibly owing to a read error. The genes are TRBV29-1 and TRBJ2-7; D call uncertain. Looked up from germline, CDR1 is SQVTM and CDR2 is ANQGSEA. The CDR3 is made up of 14 amino acids. Here the CDR3 DNA reads TGCAGCGTTGTTCTTCTGAAGCGAAGCTACAAGCAGTACTTC. Its translation is CSVVLLKRSYKQYF.

This rearrangement joins TRBV5-1 to TRBJ1-1; D not certain. The V end lost 5 bases, the J end lost 0 bases, and 14 bases lay between the germline ends. The CDR3 length is 15 residues. The germline CDR1 and CDR2 sequences are SGHRS and YFSETQ. The chain's CDR3 is CASRVRRGLNTEAFF. The CDR3 DNA reads as TGCGCCAGCAGAGTTCGGAGAGGGTTGAACACTGAAGCTTTCTTT.

This clone was seen once. The gene calls are TRBV19 and TRBJ2-1; D unresolved. Germline V gives CDR1 LNHDA, CDR2 SQIVND (reference sequence). Trimming left V 2 bases short and J 8 bases short, with 10 bases between. The CDR3 runs to 13 residues. The CDR3 region is CASSISLMDEQFF. Written as DNA, the CDR3 is TGTGCCAGTAGTATATCCCTAATGGATGAGCAGTTCTTC.

This sequence joins TRBV9 and TRBJ1-6, with no clear D. V dropped 2 bases and J dropped 7 bases, with 13 bases sitting between them. The CDR3 runs to 15 residues. Germline V lookup: CDR1 SGDLS, CDR2 YYNGEE. CDR3 in DNA: TGTGCCAGCAGCGTCTTTCCGGGGTCCAATTCACCCCTCCACTTT. Protein sequence: CASSVFPGSNSPLHF.

J is TRBJ2-3 and V is TRBV28; 12 bases match TRBD2. Germline CDR1 and CDR2: MDHEN and SYDVKM. The CDR3 length is 18 residues. V lost 7 bases to trimming and J lost 1 base; unmatched junction nucleotides: 12. The CDR3 loop reads CASNPGLAGGPGTDTQYF. DNA of the CDR3: TGTGCCAGCAACCCGGGCCTAGCGGGGGGGCCCGGCACAGATACGCAGTATTTT.

The chain has TRBV7-2 and TRBJ2-4; 10 bases agree with TRBD2. This CDR3 comprises 16 residues. Germline loops: CDR1 SGHTA, CDR2 FQGNSA. V shed 5 bases and J 7 bases; nucleotides not matched to a gene: 11. The CDR3 DNA sequence: TGTGCCAGCAGCCCTACCACTAGCGGGGTCTGGAACATTCAGTACTTC. This sequence encodes CASSPTTSGVWNIQYF.

The chain employs TRBV7-2 and TRBJ1-4, with D perhaps matching TRBD1 (5 bases). Germline CDR1 is SGHTA and CDR2 is FQGNSA. V lost 1 base and J 10 bases, leaving 16 bases between the germline ends. The CDR3 has 15 residues. CDR3 DNA: TGTGCCAGCAGCTTAGGTGGGGGAGGGGTTGGAAAACTGTTTTTT. Translation gives CASSLGGGGVGKLFF.

The chain has TRBV6-5 and TRBJ2-7; possibly TRBD2 for D (6 bases). V shed 0 bases and J shed 1 base, with 7 bases lying between them. Germline V gives CDR1 MNHEY, CDR2 SVGAGI. The CDR3 has 14 amino acids. CDR3 in DNA: TGTGCCAGCAGTTACTCGGAGGGGTCCTACGAGCAGTACTTC. Its translation: CASSYSEGSYEQYF.

The chain employs TRBV7-2 and TRBJ2-5; 7 bases are shared with TRBD2. V shed 3 bases, J shed 4 bases, and the junction held 14 bases outside the gene matches. This CDR3 is 17 amino acids long. CDR1 is SGHTA, CDR2 FQGNSA, per germline. The CDR3 protein is CASSLVSAGEGRETQYF. The CDR3 DNA follows: TGTGCCAGCAGCTTGGTCTCTGCGGGGGAGGGGCGAGAGACCCAGTACTTC.